The entry that follows covers one TCR beta chain sequence. Its specificity is not known. The table came from immunoSEQ multiplex PCR; TCRdb's copy has only in-frame clones and leaves some out. This sample yields around 240,000 clones, of which roughly 89% are seen a single time; roughly 0.4% belongs to the top ten. This sample was included in a study of cytomegalovirus exposure and HLA in healthy donors. Study results and caveats: It was confirmed in vitro that three of the CMV-associated chains were specific for CMV antigens. First-cohort TCR clusters were later found to tend to co-occur in the 120 or so validation repertoires.

With 5 bases clipped from V and 4 bases from J, the junction kept 2 bases outside the gene matches. Germline loops: CDR1 SNHLY, CDR2 FYNNEI. The CDR3 has 15 amino acids. Sequencing was carried out using PBMCs. The clonotype was recovered from a woman younger than 35 in good health and CMV-seronegative. The chain couples TRBV2 to TRBJ2-3; TRBD2 matches at 14 bases. The CDR3 reads CASSRTSGGPDTQYF. The CDR3 DNA sequence: TGTGCCAGCAGTCGGACTAGCGGGGGGCCAGATACGCAGTATTTT.